The rows below give T cell receptor beta chains drawn from one sample of a study of blood T cell repertoires in COVID-19. Here immunoSEQ multiplex PCR was the method, and the copy in TCRdb shows in-frame clones only, minus some. The data contain around 140,000 clones, roughly four fifths of them singletons. Sample: peripheral blood. The receptor source for this set is a human donor with acute or convalescent COVID-19. The donor label of this sample is uncertain. Each CDR3 is given with its conserved first and last residue. The D gene is left open where the match is weak. Size tells how often a clone was seen (once, few, many) or the class of an expanded clone, and some rows leave it out.

V gene,J gene,D gene,clone size,CDR3 protein,CDR3 DNA
TRBV23-1,TRBJ2-3,NA,NA,CASSQYRGRRGSTDTQYF,TGCGCCAGCAGTCAGTATAGAGGGCGTCGGGGGAGCACAGATACGCAGTATTTT
TRBV6-5,TRBJ2-4,TRBD1,NA,CASSRGQGSIQYF,TGTGCCAGCAGTCGTGGACAGGGTAGCATTCAGTACTTC
TRBV5-6,TRBJ1-1,TRBD1,NA,CASSLVDRGRGTEAFF,TGTGCCAGCAGCTTGGTTGACAGGGGGCGAGGGACTGAAGCTTTCTTT
TRBV5-5,TRBJ2-7,NA,NA,CASSLASAPGYEQYF,TGTGCCAGCAGCTTGGCCTCAGCGCCCGGCTACGAGCAGTACTTC
TRBV5-1,TRBJ1-5,NA,NA,CASSLGGNSNQPQHF,TGCGCCAGCAGCTTAGGGGGAAATAGCAATCAGCCCCAGCATTTT
TRBV29-1,TRBJ1-1,TRBD1,NA,CSTRTGGSYTEAFF,TGCAGCACACGGACAGGGGGCAGTTACACTGAAGCTTTCTTT
TRBV5-1,TRBJ2-2,TRBD1,NA,CASSAGQGTGELFF,TGCGCCAGCAGCGCGGGACAGGGCACCGGGGAGCTGTTTTTT
TRBV27,TRBJ2-1,TRBD2,NA,CASRATSGGYNEQFF,TGTGCCAGCAGGGCCACTAGCGGGGGTTACAATGAGCAGTTCTTC
TRBV15,TRBJ2-7,NA,few,CATSRDGGEYEQYF,TGTGCCACCAGCAGAGATGGAGGGGAGTACGAGCAGTACTTC
TRBV19,TRBJ1-1,TRBD1,NA,CASSIGRGQSNTEAFF,TGTGCCAGTAGTATAGGACGGGGACAGTCGAACACTGAAGCTTTCTTT
TRBV19,TRBJ1-5,TRBD1,NA,CASTHTQDRGNQPQHF,TGTGCCAGTACCCATACCCAGGACAGGGGCAATCAGCCCCAGCATTTT
TRBV19,TRBJ1-5,NA,NA,CASSIWRDGGNQPQHF,TGTGCCAGTAGTATATGGCGGGACGGGGGCAATCAGCCCCAGCATTTT
TRBV11-2,TRBJ1-1,NA,NA,CASSFAGMNTEAFF,TGTGCCAGCAGCTTTGCAGGGATGAACACTGAAGCTTTCTTT
TRBV30,TRBJ2-7,NA,NA,CAWSVGTRRDTNPYEQYF,TGTGCCTGGAGTGTAGGTACACGCCGGGACACCAACCCCTACGAGCAGTACTTC
TRBV6-5,TRBJ1-5,TRBD1,NA,CASSTGDQPQHF,TGTGCCAGCAGTACAGGGGATCAGCCCCAGCATTTT
TRBV4-1,TRBJ1-6,TRBD1,NA,CASSLASQGYNSPLHF,TGCGCCAGCAGCCTCGCATCACAGGGGTATAATTCACCCCTCCACTTT
TRBV19,TRBJ1-5,NA,NA,CASSPQGPSNQPQHF,TGTGCCAGTAGTCCCCAGGGGCCCAGCAATCAGCCCCAGCATTTT
TRBV6-1,TRBJ1-2,TRBD1,NA,CASSEAPGGVYGYTF,TGTGCCAGCAGTGAAGCCCCAGGGGGCGTCTATGGCTACACCTTC
TRBV3-1/TRBV3-2,TRBJ2-2,TRBD2,NA,CASSQERSSGAFANTGELFF,TGTGCCAGCAGCCAAGAAAGGTCCAGCGGGGCCTTCGCGAACACCGGGGAGCTGTTTTTT
TRBV5-1,TRBJ2-5,NA,once,CASSFIGREETQYF,TGCGCCAGCAGCTTCATCGGGAGAGAGGAGACCCAGTACTTC
TRBV20-1,TRBJ2-7,TRBD2,NA,CSARWGGEQYF,TGCAGTGCTAGGTGGGGGGGGGAGCAGTACTTC
TRBV7-9,TRBJ2-2,NA,few,CASSLPLGLELFF,TGTGCCAGCAGCTTACCCCTAGGTTTGGAGCTGTTTTTT
TRBV29-1,TRBJ1-3,TRBD1,NA,CSVEDRGIGNTIYF,TGCAGCGTTGAGGACAGGGGGATTGGAAACACCATATATTTT
TRBV18,TRBJ1-2,TRBD1,NA,CASSPTGQRLSNYGYTF,TGTGCCAGCTCACCCACGGGACAGAGACTATCTAACTATGGCTACACCTTC
TRBV30,TRBJ2-2,TRBD1,NA,CAWSRNRGTGELFF,TGTGCCTGGAGTCGAAACAGGGGGACCGGGGAGCTGTTTTTT
TRBV7-9,TRBJ1-2,NA,NA,CASSFASLFGYTF,TGTGCCAGCAGCTTTGCTTCACTATTTGGCTACACCTTC
TRBV14,TRBJ1-3,NA,NA,CASSQLRGEGNTIYF,TGTGCCAGCAGCCAACTCAGGGGTGAAGGAAACACCATATATTTT
TRBV7-3,TRBJ1-2,TRBD1,once,CASSLGTGGGYTF,TGTGCCAGCAGCTTAGGGACAGGGGGTGGCTACACCTTC
TRBV11-2,TRBJ2-7,NA,NA,CASSINPVGEQYF,TGTGCCAGCAGCATAAACCCGGTCGGGGAGCAGTACTTC
TRBV6-6,TRBJ1-5,TRBD1,NA,CASSYGQGALEPQHF,TGTGCCAGCAGTTACGGTCAGGGGGCTCTGGAGCCCCAGCATTTT
TRBV6-6,TRBJ1-2,TRBD1,NA,CASSPIVLQGATYGYTF,TGTGCCAGCAGTCCAATAGTACTACAGGGGGCGACCTATGGCTACACCTTC
TRBV29-1,TRBJ1-2,TRBD1,NA,CSSSRGNYGYTF,TGCAGCAGCTCCAGGGGGAACTATGGCTACACCTTC
TRBV6-1,TRBJ1-1,NA,NA,CASSEGLNTEAFF,TGTGCCAGCAGTGAAGGGCTGAACACTGAAGCTTTCTTT
TRBV19,TRBJ1-1,NA,NA,CASSIARRVSVDTEAFF,TGTGCCAGTAGTATAGCCCGCAGGGTCTCGGTTGACACTGAAGCTTTCTTT
TRBV29-1,TRBJ1-2,TRBD1,NA,CSVEDRRVGNGYTF,TGCAGCGTTGAGGACAGGCGCGTGGGCAATGGCTACACCTTC
TRBV7-9,TRBJ1-4,NA,NA,CASSTAALNEKLFF,TGTGCCAGCAGCACAGCCGCCCTGAATGAAAAACTGTTTTTT
TRBV19,TRBJ2-1,NA,NA,CASSIGNEQFF,TGTGCCAGTAGTATCGGGAATGAGCAGTTCTTC
TRBV7-9,TRBJ1-4,TRBD1,few,CASSPYGTGYEEKLFF,TGTGCCAGCAGCCCGTACGGGACAGGCTATGAGGAAAAACTGTTTTTT
TRBV3-1/TRBV3-2,TRBJ1-2,NA,NA,CASSQDERIYGYTF,TGTGCCAGCAGCCAAGATGAGCGGATCTATGGCTACACCTTC
TRBV2,TRBJ2-7,TRBD1,NA,CASSEEAGGSYEQYF,TGTGCCAGCAGTGAAGAGGCAGGGGGCTCCTACGAGCAGTACTTC
TRBV3-1/TRBV3-2,TRBJ2-7,TRBD1,NA,CASSQEGTGAREQYF,TGTGCCAGCAGCCAAGAAGGGACAGGGGCGCGGGAGCAGTACTTC
TRBV15,TRBJ2-7,TRBD1,NA,CATSRDHRGYEQYF,TGTGCCACCAGCAGAGATCACAGGGGATACGAGCAGTACTTC
TRBV19,TRBJ2-1,NA,NA,CASSYSIREYSYNEQFF,TGTGCCAGTAGTTATAGCATTCGGGAATACTCCTACAATGAGCAGTTCTTC
TRBV7-9,TRBJ1-2,TRBD1,NA,CASSTADRESVGYTF,TGTGCCAGCAGCACCGCGGACAGGGAGAGCGTTGGCTACACCTTC
TRBV19,TRBJ1-6,NA,NA,CASSASSSYNSPLHF,TGTGCCAGTAGTGCTAGTAGCTCCTATAATTCACCCCTCCACTTT
TRBV7-9,TRBJ1-3,NA,NA,CASSSGAGNTIYF,TGTGCCAGCAGCTCGGGGGCTGGAAACACCATATATTTT
TRBV6-5,TRBJ2-2,NA,NA,CASSSLRGSNTGELFF,TGTGCCAGCAGTTCTTTAAGGGGTAGCAACACCGGGGAGCTGTTTTTT
TRBV18,TRBJ1-5,NA,NA,CASSPLDSNQPQHF,TGTGCCAGCTCACCCCTAGACAGCAATCAGCCCCAGCATTTT
TRBV5-6,TRBJ1-2,TRBD1,few,CASSWDRGRGYGYTF,TGTGCCAGCAGCTGGGACAGGGGGAGAGGCTATGGCTACACCTTC
TRBV6-1,TRBJ2-7,NA,NA,CASRESRTEVSYEQYF,TGTGCCAGCAGAGAAAGCCGGACAGAAGTTTCCTACGAGCAGTACTTC
TRBV2,TRBJ2-2,TRBD1,NA,CASYGQGVNTGELFF,TGTGCCAGCTACGGACAGGGGGTGAACACCGGGGAGCTGTTTTTT
TRBV30,TRBJ1-2,TRBD1,NA,CAWSARTGWLDGYTF,TGTGCCTGGAGTGCCAGGACAGGGTGGTTGGATGGCTACACCTTC
TRBV6-1,TRBJ2-1,NA,few,CASSQAIGLVSNEQFF,TGTGCCAGCAGTCAAGCCATCGGACTCGTATCCAATGAGCAGTTCTTC
TRBV19,TRBJ1-4,TRBD1,NA,CASSIERGREKLFF,TGTGCCAGTAGTATCGAAAGGGGGCGGGAAAAACTGTTTTTT
TRBV11-2,TRBJ1-2,NA,NA,CASSLGTVNYGYTF,TGTGCCAGCAGCTTGGGTACAGTCAACTATGGCTACACCTTC
TRBV3-1/TRBV3-2,TRBJ2-7,TRBD2,NA,CASSQGLAGGGYEQYF,TGTGCCAGCAGCCAAGGACTAGCGGGGGGCGGGTACGAGCAGTACTTC
TRBV5-3,TRBJ1-2,NA,NA,CARSPLHDYSNYGYTF,TGTGCCAGAAGCCCCCTCCACGACTACTCTAACTATGGCTACACCTTC
TRBV11-2,TRBJ1-6,NA,NA,CASSLMAGVYNSPLHF,TGTGCCAGCAGCTTAATGGCAGGGGTTTATAATTCACCCCTCCACTTT
TRBV5-4,TRBJ2-3,NA,NA,CASSPDFLSTDTQYF,TGTGCCAGCAGCCCCGATTTTCTATCAACAGATACGCAGTATTTT